This is a list of T cell receptor beta chains from one sample in a study of T cell repertoires in cytomegalovirus infection. TCRdb ran MiXCR on the reads and lists one entry per CDR3 protein. The profile covers roughly 81,000 distinct CDR3 sequences, with 3.5% to 4.5% appearing a single time and approximately 4.3% taken by the ten largest. The sample comprised PBMCs. The receptor source for this set is a human donor in good health (CMV status not recorded). Some clones in this sample may be carry-over from other donors' samples. The CDR3 runs from the conserved cysteine through the conserved F or W. The order of the fields is J gene, D gene, clone size, V gene, CDR3 DNA, CDR3 protein. The D gene is left open where the match is weak. Expanded clones are given a class, and other clones once, few, many or no size at all.

>TRBJ2-5|.|medium-sized|TRBV7-2
TGTGCCAGCAGCGCTACCTTGGGGAGGGGGCCGAGAGAGACCCAGTACTTC
CASSATLGRGPRETQYF
>TRBJ1-2|.|.|TRBV19
TGTGCCAGTAGTACCCAAGCCGACGCACGATTCTATGGCTACACCTTC
CASSTQADARFYGYTF
>TRBJ1-5|.|many|TRBV7-9
TGTGCCAGCAGCCATATCAATAATCAGCCCCAGCATTTT
CASSHINNQPQHF
>TRBJ2-1|.|many|TRBV20-1
TGCAGTGCTACTGAGTGGCCCAATAGGCGGGGGCGGGTTGAGCAGTTCTTC
CSATEWPNRRGRVEQFF
>TRBJ2-1|.|many|TRBV4-1
TGCGCCAGCAGCCAGGGAAGGAATGAGCAGTTCTTC
CASSQGRNEQFF
>TRBJ2-7|TRBD2|many|TRBV5-1
TGCGCCAGCAGCTCCCTGGGGGGGACCCTGACCTACGAGCAGTACTTC
CASSSLGGTLTYEQYF
>TRBJ2-7|TRBD1|many|TRBV7-8
TGTGCCAGCAGCTCACAACAGGGGGCCGGATCAAACATGGAGCAGTACTTC
CASSSQQGAGSNMEQYF
>TRBJ1-2|.|.|TRBV6-6
TGTGCCAGCAGTTACTGGGAGGGAGTAAAATATGGCTACACCTTC
CASSYWEGVKYGYTF
>TRBJ2-5|.|.|TRBV6-2/TRBV6-3
TGTGCCAGACGCTTGCGGCTGGACAGCGAGACCCAGTACTTC
CARRLRLDSETQYF
>TRBJ1-4|.|many|TRBV7-2
TGTGCCAGCAGCTTAGTATCTCACAGGGTAAATGAAAAACTGTTTTTT
CASSLVSHRVNEKLFF
>TRBJ1-1|.|many|TRBV19
TGTGCCAGTAGCGGCACGGGGAGGAGGGTCACTGAAGCTTTCTTT
CASSGTGRRVTEAFF
>TRBJ2-5|TRBD1|many|TRBV6-1
TGTGCCAGCAGTGAATGGGGGAAGGGGGCGGCCCAAGAGACCCAGTACTTC
CASSEWGKGAAQETQYF
>TRBJ1-6|TRBD1|many|TRBV6-2/TRBV6-3
TGTGCCAGCAGTTACGGGGACAGAGATAATTCACCCCTCCACTTT
CASSYGDRDNSPLHF
>TRBJ1-5|.|many|TRBV20-1
TGCAGTGCTAGACAACAGGTGGTGGGTCAGCCCCAGCATTTT
CSARQQVVGQPQHF
>TRBJ1-5|.|many|TRBV20-1
TGCAGTGCTCAAAGGCAGGAAGGGTCTCAGCCCCAGCATTTT
CSAQRQEGSQPQHF
>TRBJ1-1|.|many|TRBV19
TGTGCCAGTAGTGGTCGGACCGACGGGCCCCGGGTGTACACTGAAGCTTTCTTT
CASSGRTDGPRVYTEAFF
>TRBJ1-5|.|many|TRBV7-2
TGTGCCAGCAGCTTAGTTGGCAGCTTAAATCAGCCCCAGCATTTT
CASSLVGSLNQPQHF
>TRBJ1-1|.|many|TRBV5-1
TGCGCCAGCAGCCCAAGGCCTCTCGGGGGGAACACTGAAGCTTTCTTT
CASSPRPLGGNTEAFF
>TRBJ1-5|.|many|TRBV6-2/TRBV6-3
TGTGCCAGCAGTTACTCGACGGGGCAGGGGAGCAATCAGCCCCAGCATTTT
CASSYSTGQGSNQPQHF
>TRBJ2-7|TRBD2|many|TRBV6-5
TGTGCCAGCAGTTTAGCGGGGCAAACCTACGAGCAGTACTTC
CASSLAGQTYEQYF
>TRBJ2-7|.|many|TRBV11-3
TGTGCCAGCAGCTCGACGGGGAATGCTAAGGACTACGAGCAGTACTTC
CASSSTGNAKDYEQYF
>TRBJ1-5|.|many|TRBV7-2
TGTGCCAGCAGCTTAAGGGGTTGGGGCAATCAGCCCCAGCATTTT
CASSLRGWGNQPQHF
>TRBJ1-1|.|many|TRBV6-5
TGTGCCAGCAGTTTCGGAACTTACACTGAAGCTTTCTTT
CASSFGTYTEAFF
>TRBJ2-3|.|many|TRBV7-9
TGTGCCAGCAGCTATTGGTGGGGAGACCAAGCAGGCACAGATACGCAGTATTTT
CASSYWWGDQAGTDTQYF
>TRBJ2-7|.|many|TRBV9
TGTGCCAGCAGCCTGGGGTTGTCGGGCGAGCAGTACTTC
CASSLGLSGEQYF
>TRBJ1-6|.|many|TRBV28
TGTGCCAGCAACCCAGGACATGAGAATTCACCCCTCCACTTT
CASNPGHENSPLHF
>TRBJ2-1|.|many|TRBV28
TGTGCCAGCAGTTTATCATCAGGGAGCTCCTACAATGAGCAGTTCTTC
CASSLSSGSSYNEQFF
>TRBJ2-7|TRBD2|many|TRBV6-2/TRBV6-3
TGTGCCAGCACCAGCGGGGGCGGATACTACGAGCAGTACTTC
CASTSGGGYYEQYF
>TRBJ1-1|.|many|TRBV7-9
TGTGCCAGCAGCGGAGAGATGAACACTGAAGCTTTCTTT
CASSGEMNTEAFF
>TRBJ2-3|.|many|TRBV7-2
TGTGCCAGCAGCTTAGCGGGGGGTAGCACAGATACGCAGTATTTT
CASSLAGGSTDTQYF
>TRBJ1-5|TRBD1|many|TRBV6-2/TRBV6-3
TGTGCCAGCAGTTACAGGCGGACGAACGTCAGGGGGACCCAGCATTTT
CASSYRRTNVRGTQHF
>TRBJ2-6|TRBD1|many|TRBV4-3
TGCGCCAGCAGCCAAGGACAGGGGGCTGGGGCCAACGTCCTGACTTTC
CASSQGQGAGANVLTF
>TRBJ1-6|.|many|TRBV7-3
TGTGCCAGCAGCTCCCACGCGAGCTCCTATAATTCACCCCTCCACTTT
CASSSHASSYNSPLHF
>TRBJ1-6|.|many|TRBV25-1
TGTGCCAGCAGTGAATGGGGGATTAATTCACCCCTCCACTTT
CASSEWGINSPLHF
>TRBJ1-2|.|many|TRBV28
TGTGCCAGCTCACTTCTGGGGGGCCGTGGATATGGCTACACCTTC
CASSLLGGRGYGYTF
>TRBJ1-1|.|many|TRBV6-1
TGTGCCAGCACTCTCGGTAGACAGATGAACACTGAAGCTTTCTTT
CASTLGRQMNTEAFF
>TRBJ2-7|TRBD1|many|TRBV10-3
TGTGCCATCAGCCCCGGACAGGGTAACTACGAGCAGTACTTC
CAISPGQGNYEQYF
>TRBJ1-1|.|many|TRBV5-4
TGTGCCAGCAGCCTTCAAAGCCCGGGGCTGAACACTGAAGCTTTCTTT
CASSLQSPGLNTEAFF
>TRBJ1-2|TRBD1|many|TRBV12-3/TRBV12-4
TGTGCCAGCAGTCACACGGACAGGGTGAACTATGGCTACACCTTC
CASSHTDRVNYGYTF
>TRBJ2-2|TRBD1|many|TRBV7-8
TGTGCCAGCAGCAGGACAACAGGGGGTTCTTACACCGGGGAGCTGTTTTTT
CASSRTTGGSYTGELFF
>TRBJ2-5|.|.|TRBV2
TGTGCCAGTGACGGACAGGGAGGGGGCCAAGAGACCCAGTACTTC
CASDGQGGGQETQYF
>TRBJ1-1|.|many|TRBV7-6
TGTGCCAGCAGCTTAGTAGAGTTGGGGGAGGTGAACACTGAAGCTTTCTTT
CASSLVELGEVNTEAFF
>TRBJ1-2|.|many|TRBV20-1
TGCAGTGCTAGAGAAGACAGCTATGGCTACACCTTC
CSAREDSYGYTF
>TRBJ1-3|.|many|TRBV20-1
TGCAGTGATACCCACGGGAACCGTCGTGGAAACACCATATATTTT
CSDTHGNRRGNTIYF
>TRBJ2-7|.|many|TRBV6-2/TRBV6-3
TGTGCCAGCAGATCGACAGAAATAAGCTCCTACGAGCAGTACTTC
CASRSTEISSYEQYF
>TRBJ1-6|.|many|TRBV7-6
TGTGCCAGCAGCCAGGGGAGGGGGGAGAGTTCACCCCTCCACTTT
CASSQGRGESSPLHF
>TRBJ1-5|.|many|TRBV19
TGTGCCAGTAGTCTAACAGTGAATCAGCCCCAGCATTTT
CASSLTVNQPQHF